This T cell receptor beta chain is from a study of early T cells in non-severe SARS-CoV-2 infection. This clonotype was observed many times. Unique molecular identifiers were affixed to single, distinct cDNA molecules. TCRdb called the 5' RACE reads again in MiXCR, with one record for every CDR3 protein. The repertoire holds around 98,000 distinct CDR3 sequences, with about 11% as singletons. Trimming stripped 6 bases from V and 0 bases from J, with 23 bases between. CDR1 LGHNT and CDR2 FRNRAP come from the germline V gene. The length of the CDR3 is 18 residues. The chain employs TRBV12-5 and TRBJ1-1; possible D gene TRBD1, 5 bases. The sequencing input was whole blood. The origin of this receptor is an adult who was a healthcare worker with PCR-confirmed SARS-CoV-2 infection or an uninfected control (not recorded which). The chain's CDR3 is CASGINPGPLNMNTEAFF. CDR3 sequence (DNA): TGTGCTAGTGGCATCAATCCAGGGCCTCTCAACATGAACACTGAAGCTTTCTTT.